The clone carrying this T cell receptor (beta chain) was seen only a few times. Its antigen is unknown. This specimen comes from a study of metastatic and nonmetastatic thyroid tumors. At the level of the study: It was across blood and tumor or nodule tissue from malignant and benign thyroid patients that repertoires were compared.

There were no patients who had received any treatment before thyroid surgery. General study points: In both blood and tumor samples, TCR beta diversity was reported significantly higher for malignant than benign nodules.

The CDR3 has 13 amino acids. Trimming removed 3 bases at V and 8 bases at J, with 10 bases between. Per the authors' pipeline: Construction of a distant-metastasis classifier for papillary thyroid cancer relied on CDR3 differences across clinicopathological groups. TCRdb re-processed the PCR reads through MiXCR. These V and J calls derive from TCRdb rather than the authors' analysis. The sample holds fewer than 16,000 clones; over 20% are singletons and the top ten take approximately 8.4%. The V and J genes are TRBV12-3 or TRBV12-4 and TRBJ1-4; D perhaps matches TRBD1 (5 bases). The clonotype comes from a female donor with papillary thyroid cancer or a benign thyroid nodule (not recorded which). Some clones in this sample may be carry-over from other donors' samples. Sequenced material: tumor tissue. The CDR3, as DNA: TGTGCCAGCAGTTTTGGGGGGGACGAAAAACTGTTTTTT. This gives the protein CASSFGGDEKLFF.